What follows are 26 T cell receptor beta chains derived from one specimen sequenced in a study of CD8 T cells in Susac syndrome. Random hexamers primed reverse transcription of 0.5 to 1 ug RNA. Each CDR3 protein gets one entry after TCRdb re-called the immunoSEQ multiplex PCR reads with MiXCR. The sample yields fewer than 150,000 distinct CDR3 sequences, over 90% seen once. The sequencing sample was made of CD8+ T cells from PBMCs. The receptors were sampled from a human donor with Susac syndrome.

The chain employs TRBV29-1 and TRBJ1-3; TRBD1 matches 7 bases. CDR3 size: 21 residues. V shed 0 bases and J 3 bases; nucleotides not matched to a gene: 23. The germline gives CDR1 SQVTM, CDR2 ANQGSEA. In DNA form, the CDR3 reads TGCAGCGTTGAAGATGGAGTCGGAGGGGGCGCGGGGATTGGCTTTGGAAACACCATATATTTT. Translated, it gives CSVEDGVGGGAGIGFGNTIYF.

This rearrangement joins TRBV28 to TRBJ2-3, with 7 bases identical to TRBD2. Germline CDR1 MDHEN, CDR2 SYDVKM. V shed 2 bases and J 2 bases; nucleotides not matched to a gene: 7. This CDR3 region has 16 residues. The DNA of the CDR3 is TGTGCCAGCAGTTTAGGGGGGGGAGGGTCCACAGATACGCAGTATTTT. It translates to CASSLGGGGSTDTQYF.

V gene TRBV20-1 combines with J gene TRBJ2-7, with D possibly matching TRBD1 (7 bases). The CDR3 runs to 13 residues. Germline assignment: CDR1 DFQATT and CDR2 SNEGSKA (reference sequence). The V end lost 2 bases, the J end lost 2 bases, and 10 bases lay between the germline ends. For the CDR3, the DNA is TGCAGTGCTAGAACAGGGGAGGCCTACGAGCAGTACTTC. Translating it yields CSARTGEAYEQYF.

The chain carries TRBV5-1 and TRBJ1-2; TRBD1 agrees at 7 bases. The trim removed 1 base at V and 6 bases at J, leaving 27 bases unmatched. The CDR3 sequence is 21 residues long. Germline CDR1 is SGHRS and CDR2 is YFSETQ. CDR3 nucleotide sequence: TGCGCCAGCAGCTTGTCAGGAGAACGGATTTCATCACAGGGGATAAAGAATGGCTACACCTTC. Translated: CASSLSGERISSQGIKNGYTF.

This clonotype is a singleton in its sample. The chain recombines TRBV5-6 with TRBJ2-7; no definite D call. The germline CDR1 and CDR2 sequences are SGHDT and YYEEEE. Trimming cost V 2 bases and J 0 bases, with 9 bases left between them. The CDR3 length is 14 residues. For the CDR3, the DNA is TGTGCCAGCAGCTTTGGGGTCTCCTCCTACGAGCAGTACTTC. As protein: CASSFGVSSYEQYF.

The rearrangement uses TRBV5-1 and TRBJ2-1; 8 nucleotides line up with TRBD2. The CDR3 is made up of 14 amino acids. The germline V gene encodes CDR1 SGHRS and CDR2 YFSETQ. V was pared by 3 bases and J by 7 bases, with 6 bases of the junction left unmatched. CDR3 in DNA: TGCGCCAGCAGCTCGCCCCCGGGGGGGAATGAGCAGTTCTTC. It translates to CASSSPPGGNEQFF.

This clonotype came up a few times. This chain connects TRBV4-2 to TRBJ2-7; 9 positions agree with TRBD1. Germline assignment: CDR1 LGHNA and CDR2 YNFKEQ. The J segment lost 7 bases and the V segment lost 3 bases, leaving 13 bases of the junction unmatched. The CDR3 totals 16 residues. This CDR3 is CASSQGEGQGQREQYF. CDR3 bases: TGTGCCAGCAGCCAGGGGGAGGGACAGGGCCAAAGAGAGCAGTACTTC.

The V call is TRBV25-1, the J call TRBJ1-1; TRBD1 is a possible D gene (5 bases). Germline values: CDR1 MGHDK, CDR2 SYGVNS. The CDR3 contains 14 residues. V was trimmed by 4 bases and J by 6 bases, leaving 15 bases between them. The CDR3 DNA follows: TGTGCCAGCAGTGGGGGCGCAGGTGAAGCTGAAGCTTTCTTT. This gives the protein CASSGGAGEAEAFF.

The chain employs TRBV10-3 and TRBJ2-1; the match to TRBD2 covers 10 bases. The V gene's germline CDR1 is ENHRY and CDR2 SYGVKD. There are 16 residues in the CDR3. V shed 10 bases, J shed 7 bases, and the junction held 16 bases outside the gene matches. CDR3: CATLSRASGSGNEQFF. The DNA of the CDR3 is TGTGCCACCCTAAGCAGAGCTAGCGGGAGTGGTAATGAGCAGTTCTTC.

V and J are TRBV9 and TRBJ2-1, with TRBD2 matching 14 bases. The junction had 7 bases not matched to a gene; V was cut back by 3 bases and J by 8 bases. This CDR3 spans 16 amino acids. From germline, CDR1 is SGDLS and CDR2 YYNGEE. CDR3 DNA: TGTGCCAGCAGCGACCCCGGGACTAGCGGGAGCGATGAGCAGTTCTTC. Translation: CASSDPGTSGSDEQFF.

The chain recombines TRBV25-1 with TRBJ2-5, with D unclear. V lost 5 bases and J lost 5, with 12 bases in between. Germline CDR1 is MGHDK and CDR2 is SYGVNS. The CDR3 totals 13 residues. CDR3 in DNA: TGTGCCAGCAGTCTTGGGTCTGAGGAGACCCAGTACTTC. It codes for CASSLGSEETQYF.

The J gene is TRBJ2-1, the V gene TRBV20-1, with D unresolved. V dropped 1 base and J dropped 0 bases, with 10 bases sitting between them. The CDR3 runs to 15 residues. Germline assignment: CDR1 DFQATT and CDR2 SNEGSKA (reference sequence). Here the CDR3 reads CSARVSRSSYNEQFF. DNA for the CDR3: TGCAGTGCTAGAGTCTCCAGGAGCTCCTACAATGAGCAGTTCTTC.

The CDR3 nucleotides are TGCGCCAGCAGCCAAGTCGTGGAGGGAGAGACCCAGTACTTC. Residues: CASSQVVEGETQYF. The V gene is TRBV4-1, the J gene TRBJ2-5; TRBD2 is a possible D gene (6 bases). Germline-derived CDR1 and CDR2 are MGHRA and YSYEKL. V was shortened by 1 base and J by 4 bases, with 10 bases between the two germline ends. CDR3 length: 14 residues.

CDR3 sequence (DNA): TGTGCCAGCAGCTTATTTAGCTCCGGGGAGCTGTTTTTT. Translated, it gives CASSLFSSGELFF. The J gene is TRBJ2-2, the V gene TRBV11-3; D not resolved. V shed 2 bases and J shed 6 bases, with 7 bases lying between them. This CDR3 region has 13 residues. The germline gives CDR1 SGHNT, CDR2 YENEEA.

DNA of the CDR3: TGTGCCACCAGTGATTTGGGGACAGGGGTCACCGGGGAGCTGTTTTTT. This translates into CATSDLGTGVTGELFF. The rearrangement links TRBV24-1 to TRBJ2-2; 10 nucleotides line up with TRBD1. CDR3 length: 16 amino acids. The V gene end was trimmed by 0 bases and the J gene end by 4 bases; junction bases not matched to a gene: 1. Germline V gene data show CDR1 as KGHDR and CDR2 as SFDVKD.

CDR3: CASRVWDRGGNQPQHF. In DNA, the CDR3 is TGTGCCAGCAGGGTTTGGGACAGGGGTGGCAATCAGCCCCAGCATTTT. The rearrangement joins TRBV2 to TRBJ1-5, with 10 bases lining up with TRBD1. V was clipped by 6 bases and J by 2 bases; unmatched bases: 7. The CDR3 has 16 amino acids. The V gene's germline CDR1 is SNHLY and CDR2 FYNNEI.

This chain links TRBV20-1 with TRBJ2-5; D gene unclear. Germline values: CDR1 DFQATT, CDR2 SNEGSKA (reference sequence). V was clipped by 6 bases and J by 3 bases, with 20 bases between them. The CDR3 has 15 residues. This CDR3 reads CSAKGSSGTEETQYF. CDR3 sequence (DNA): TGCAGTGCAAAAGGATCGTCGGGTACGGAAGAGACCCAGTACTTC.

The J gene is TRBJ1-5, the V gene TRBV20-1; D uncertain. V lost 0 bases, J lost 0 bases, and 9 bases lay in between. The germline V gene encodes CDR1 DFQATT and CDR2 SNEGSKA (reference sequence). The CDR3 spans 15 residues. This CDR3 reads CSAREGIISNQPQHF. The CDR3, as DNA: TGCAGTGCTAGAGAAGGGATCATTAGCAATCAGCCCCAGCATTTT.

The rearrangement uses TRBV7-9 and TRBJ2-7, with D perhaps being TRBD1 or TRBD2 (5 bases each). V shed 5 bases and J shed 5 bases, with 19 bases lying between them. The CDR3 is made up of 15 amino acids. Germline V gene sequence: CDR1 SEHNR, CDR2 FQNEAQ (reference sequence). The CDR3 here is CASSPSPGRDNEQYF. The CDR3 DNA reads as TGTGCCAGCAGCCCCAGCCCGGGACGGGATAACGAGCAGTACTTC.

The chain combines TRBV7-8 with TRBJ2-1, with D uncertain. Trimming cost V 5 bases and J 5 bases, with 16 bases left between them. Per the germline V gene, CDR1 is SGHVS and CDR2 is FQNEAQ. The CDR3 spans 15 residues. This CDR3 is CASSNRPAANNEQFF. CDR3 DNA sequence: TGTGCCAGCAGCAACCGCCCAGCCGCCAACAATGAGCAGTTCTTC.

The genes are TRBV28 and TRBJ2-5; D gene uncertain. The V gene's germline CDR1 is MDHEN and CDR2 SYDVKM. Trimming stripped 3 bases from V and 5 bases from J, with 16 bases between. CDR3 length equals 15 residues. CDR3 in amino acids: CASSFSDRETETQYF. In nucleotides, the CDR3 is TGTGCCAGCAGTTTTAGTGACCGAGAGACGGAGACCCAGTACTTC.

V and J are TRBV9 and TRBJ2-2; 10 nucleotides align to TRBD2. Germline V lookup: CDR1 SGDLS, CDR2 YYNGEE. The CDR3 runs 14 residues. J gave up 4 bases and V 7 bases, and 4 bases lay outside the gene matches. CDR3 coding DNA: TGTGCCAGCGCAGCGGGAGGGGGCACCGGGGAGCTGTTTTTT. It translates to CASAAGGGTGELFF.

This rearrangement joins TRBV6-1 to TRBJ2-6; D gene ambiguous. Germline loops: CDR1 MNHNS, CDR2 SASEGT. The CDR3 runs to 14 residues. Trimming left V 8 bases short and J 3 bases short, with 11 bases between. The CDR3 loop reads CASSEGRGANVLTF. In nucleotides, the CDR3 is TGTGCCAGCTCTGAAGGGCGTGGGGCCAACGTCCTGACTTTC.

The rearrangement joins TRBV6-6 to TRBJ1-3; D gene ambiguous. CDR3 length equals 14 residues. In germline, CDR1 is MNHNY, CDR2 SVGAGI (reference sequence). Deletions cut 6 bases from V and 3 bases from J, with 12 bases between. DNA for the CDR3: TGTGCCAGCAGCAAAGGGAGTGATGGAAACACCATATATTTT. This encodes CASSKGSDGNTIYF.

The chain combines TRBV12-3 or TRBV12-4 with TRBJ2-7; 8 positions agree with TRBD2. V gave up 5 bases and J gave up 8 bases; unmatched junction bases: 14. This CDR3 has 15 amino acids. The CDR3 bases are TGTGCCAGCAGTCTCGGCAGACTAGCGTACCTAAAGCAGTACTTC. As protein: CASSLGRLAYLKQYF.

The chain uses TRBV28 and TRBJ1-1, with 7 bases that match TRBD1. Germline CDR1 MDHEN, CDR2 SYDVKM. V shed 6 bases, J shed 3 bases, and the junction held 10 bases outside the gene matches. This CDR3 is built from 15 residues. This chain's CDR3 is CASRPTGRGHTEAFF. CDR3 DNA sequence: TGTGCCAGCAGACCGACAGGGAGGGGGCACACTGAAGCTTTCTTT.